What follows is one T cell receptor (beta chain) and its context. No antigen is known for it. TCRdb ran MiXCR on the RACE reads and lists one entry per CDR3 protein. This sample has about 89,000 distinct CDR3 sequences, with over 10% found just once. The data derive from a study of human T cells and chemical hapten exposure. About the research overall: From small differences in pooled library volume came most of the variation in per-sample TCR yields.

The study, taken as a whole, reports: Significantly greater numbers of large CDR3 similarity clusters came from expanded TCRs than from controls.

Time point specified: patch test 3, about 24 weeks after DPC sensitization. The treatment: therapeutic diphenylcyclopropenone sensitization with weekly scalp DPC. The source of this sequence is a woman aged 45-60 years with alopecia areata. Some clones in this sample may be carry-over from other donors' samples. The source material was whole blood, sampled in connection with sensitization to the hapten diphenylcyclopropenone (DPC).

The CDR3 protein is CSVVKVVGGELFF. DNA of the CDR3: TGCAGCGTTGTTAAGGTCGTGGGCGGGGAGCTGTTTTTT. The chain uses TRBV29-1 and TRBJ2-2; D gene unclear. This CDR3 is built from 13 residues. The germline gives CDR1 SQVTM, CDR2 ANQGSEA. Trimming left V 4 bases short and J 7 bases short, with 13 bases between.